A single sample is the source of the 17 T cell receptor beta chains below, sequenced in a study of cytomegalovirus exposure and HLA in healthy donors. Primers included in the PCR were 60 Vbeta and 13 Jbeta primers. Some clones are missing from TCRdb's copy, which holds only in-frame ones; the method was immunoSEQ multiplex PCR. The top ten hold around 13% of the sample, which has more than 95,000 clones, 65% to 80% seen once. Input material: PBMCs. The receptors were sampled from a woman in her sixties or seventies in good health and CMV-seropositive.

The chain joins TRBV30 to TRBJ2-7; 12 bases are a match to TRBD1. Germline V lookup: CDR1 GTSNPN, CDR2 SVGIG (reference sequence). V dropped 2 bases and J dropped 6; count of bases not matched to a gene: 5. The CDR3 is 14 residues long. CDR3 in amino acids: CAWSTGTGGSEQYF. The CDR3 DNA is TGTGCCTGGAGTACCGGGACAGGGGGCAGCGAGCAGTACTTC.

The rearrangement joins TRBV7-3 to TRBJ1-2; a possible D gene is TRBD1 (6 bases). This CDR3 region has 19 residues. Trimming took off 4 bases at V and 0 bases at J, with 24 bases between the two ends. The germline V gene encodes CDR1 SGHTA and CDR2 FQGTGA. CDR3: CASSYLGRFGQKTNYGYTF. Here the CDR3 DNA reads TGTGCCAGCAGCTACCTTGGAAGGTTCGGACAGAAAACTAACTATGGCTACACCTTC.

As to this clone: A read error may produce the germline difference seen at one junction end. In the same sample, other DNA sequences code for this CDR3. V and J are TRBV6-5 and TRBJ2-2; D is unclear. The germline CDR1 and CDR2 sequences are MNHEY and SVGAGI. This CDR3 spans 15 amino acids. Written as DNA, the CDR3 is TGCGCCAGCAGTTCTGCCGGTTACAACACCGGGGAGCTGTTTTTT. As protein: CASSSAGYNTGELFF.

The gene calls are TRBV5-4 and TRBJ2-3; TRBD2 matches 8 bases. Trimming at V came to 5 bases and at J to 0 bases, leaving 8 bases not matched to a gene. Germline V gene sequence: CDR1 SGHNT, CDR2 YYREEE (reference sequence). The CDR3 runs 16 residues. CDR3 sequence: CASRSTSGGSTDTQYF. CDR3 in DNA: TGTGCCAGCAGATCTACTAGCGGAGGAAGCACAGATACGCAGTATTTT.

This clone showed up just a few times. This chain links TRBV7-9 with TRBJ2-7; TRBD2 matches at 9 bases. V lost 5 bases and J lost 5; bases outside the gene matches: 7. CDR3 length equals 14 residues. Germline CDR1 is SEHNR and CDR2 is FQNEAQ (reference sequence). The CDR3 DNA reads TGTGCCAGCAGCCAAGCAGCGGGAGGAAACGAGCAGTACTTC. This translates into CASSQAAGGNEQYF.

The chain couples TRBV14 to TRBJ2-5; 12 bases are shared with TRBD2. Trimming at V came to 0 bases and at J to 4 bases, leaving 6 bases not matched to a gene. Germline loops: CDR1 SGHDN, CDR2 FVKESK. The CDR3 length is 17 residues. This CDR3 is CASSQDLWTSGIETQYF. The CDR3 nucleotides are TGTGCCAGCAGCCAAGACCTCTGGACTAGCGGGATAGAGACCCAGTACTTC.

The chain has TRBV4-1 and TRBJ2-3; 7 bases fit TRBD1. V lost 6 bases, J lost 1 base, and 7 bases stayed unmatched. CDR1 is MGHRA, CDR2 YSYEKL, per germline. This CDR3 has 15 amino acids. This CDR3 reads CASRATGLGTDTQYF. The CDR3 nucleotides read TGCGCCAGCAGGGCGACAGGGTTGGGCACAGATACGCAGTATTTT.

This chain uses TRBV6-4 with TRBJ2-3, with D perhaps matching TRBD1 (6 bases). Trimming cost V 5 bases and J 1 base, with 10 bases left between them. The CDR3 length is 14 residues. Germline V gene sequence: CDR1 MRHNA, CDR2 SNTAGT. The CDR3 sequence: CASSRRQGTDTQYF. The CDR3 DNA sequence: TGTGCCAGCAGTAGGAGACAGGGCACAGATACGCAGTATTTT.

This chain uses TRBV2 with TRBJ2-5, with TRBD2 matching over 7 bases. The assigned J gene may be wrong: the sequence end matches TRBJ2-7 better. The CDR3 consists of 14 residues. Germline V gives CDR1 SNHLY, CDR2 FYNNEI. This CDR3 reads CASRENGGSYEQYF. The CDR3 nucleotides are TGTGCCAGCAGGGAAAACGGGGGGTCCTACGAGCAGTACTTC.

This clone was observed once. The rearrangement links TRBV27 to TRBJ2-5; TRBD2 matches at 10 bases. The germline V gene encodes CDR1 MNHEY and CDR2 SMNVEV (reference sequence). V shed 1 base and J 7 bases; nucleotides not matched to a gene: 9. The CDR3 sequence is 16 residues long. In nucleotides, the CDR3 is TGTGCCAGCAGTTTATTACGTAGCGGGAGGCCCTGGACCCAGTACTTC. Its translation is CASSLLRSGRPWTQYF.

V is TRBV7-2 and J is TRBJ2-3; maybe TRBD1 (6 bases). Germline assignment: CDR1 SGHTA and CDR2 FQGNSA. This CDR3 is 14 amino acids long. V lost 5 bases and J lost 4, with 13 bases in between. CDR3 DNA sequence: TGTGCCAGCAGCCAACGGCACAGGGCAGATACGCAGTATTTT. Its protein product is CASSQRHRADTQYF.

The rearrangement joins TRBV5-1 to TRBJ1-2, with D unresolved. The CDR3 sequence is 14 residues long. With 0 bases removed from V and 3 bases from J, the gap between germline ends came to 9 bases. Looked up from germline, CDR1 is SGHRS and CDR2 is YFSETQ. The CDR3 region is CASSLVGSDYGYTF. The CDR3 nucleotides read TGCGCCAGCAGCTTGGTCGGCAGCGACTATGGCTACACCTTC.

The gene calls are TRBV20-1 and TRBJ2-1; no clear D. CDR1 is DFQATT and CDR2 is SNEGSKA in the germline V gene (reference sequence). V was shortened by 8 bases and J by 7 bases, with 9 bases between the two germline ends. This CDR3 contains 10 residues. The CDR3 region has the DNA TGCAGTCTTAGCTGGAATGAGCAGTTCTTC. Translation gives CSLSWNEQFF.

V and J are TRBV30 and TRBJ2-2, with TRBD1 as a possible D gene (6 bases). Per the germline V gene, CDR1 is GTSNPN and CDR2 is SVGIG (reference sequence). The CDR3 has 13 amino acids. V lost 4 bases and J lost 7, with 13 bases in between. The CDR3 region is CAWNKGEFGELFF. The CDR3 nucleotides read TGTGCCTGGAATAAGGGGGAATTCGGGGAGCTGTTTTTT.

On this clone: Other DNA sequences from this sample encode an identical CDR3 as well. V is TRBV5-1 and J is TRBJ2-7, with 12 bases fitting TRBD2. CDR3 length: 15 residues. Losses at the gene ends were 4 bases for V and 0 bases for J; bases not matched to a gene: 2. Germline loops: CDR1 SGHRS, CDR2 YFSETQ. The CDR3 DNA reads TGCGCCAGCAGCCTGGGACTAGCGGGCTCCTACGAGCAGTACTTC. Protein: CASSLGLAGSYEQYF.

This clone has more than one count but fewer than ten. This chain links TRBV7-9 with TRBJ1-2; 8 nucleotides agree with TRBD1. J was trimmed by 4 bases and V by 2 bases; bases with no gene match: 0. This CDR3 has 13 residues. Germline V gives CDR1 SEHNR, CDR2 FQNEAQ (reference sequence). As DNA, the CDR3 is TGTGCCAGCAGCTTACAGGGGGCCTATGGCTACACCTTC. Its translation: CASSLQGAYGYTF.

This chain links TRBV6-1 with TRBJ2-2; 9 bases map to TRBD1. The germline V gene has CDR1 MNHNS and CDR2 SASEGT. The CDR3 spans 15 residues. The V and J ends lost 4 bases and 5 bases, in that order; junction bases with no gene match: 5. CDR3 sequence (DNA): TGTGCCAGCAGTGGAACAGGGGGCTGGACCGGGGAGCTGTTTTTT. It encodes CASSGTGGWTGELFF.